This is a list of T cell receptor beta chains from one sample in a study of T cell repertoires in cytomegalovirus infection. No cognate antigen is known for these TCRs. TCRdb recomputed calls from the reads with MiXCR, one row per CDR3 protein. This table has 300,000 or so distinct CDR3 sequences, approximately 25% appearing once. The starting material was cultured PBMCs, obtained from culture after CMV antigen stimulation. These TCRs come from a human donor in good health (CMV status not recorded). Some clones in this sample may be carry-over from other donors' samples. CDR3s include the opening cysteine and the closing phenylalanine or tryptophan. D genes are given only for firm matches. Some rows have no size entry. The others give once, few or many, or a class for an expanded clone.

size	D	J	V	CDR3	DNA
-	TRBD2	TRBJ2-1	TRBV15	CATSRSPAGWNEQFF	TGTGCCACCAGCAGGAGCCCAGCGGGATGGAATGAGCAGTTCTTC
-	-	TRBJ2-1	TRBV2	CASADRGSVYNEQFF	TGTGCCAGCGCCGACCGTGGTAGCGTGTACAATGAGCAGTTCTTC
many	TRBD1	TRBJ2-4	TRBV7-2	CASSRQGADKNIQYF	TGTGCCAGCAGCCGACAGGGGGCAGACAAAAACATTCAGTACTTC
-	-	TRBJ2-7	TRBV28	CASSLQQTWAYEQYF	TGTGCCAGCAGTTTACAACAGACCTGGGCCTACGAGCAGTACTTC
few	-	TRBJ2-4	TRBV4-1	CASSQALPGAQNIQYF	TGCGCCAGCAGCCAAGCGCTGCCGGGAGCTCAAAACATTCAGTACTTC
few	-	TRBJ2-2	TRBV7-8	CASSSSRTNTGELFF	TGTGCCAGCAGCTCCTCGCGTACGAACACCGGGGAGCTGTTTTTT
-	-	TRBJ2-6	TRBV7-9	CASSSPRNSLGSGANVLTF	TGTGCCAGCAGTTCCCCGAGGAACAGTTTAGGCTCTGGGGCCAACGTCCTGACTTTC
few	-	TRBJ2-5	TRBV4-1	CASSHNLETQYF	TGCGCCAGCAGCCACAATCTGGAGACCCAGTACTTC
many	-	TRBJ1-2	TRBV7-2	CASRLREWSPYGYTF	TGTGCCAGCAGGCTTAGAGAATGGTCCCCCTATGGCTACACCTTC
few	-	TRBJ1-1	TRBV25-1	CASSEYRGTPNTEAFF	TGTGCCAGCAGTGAATATCGGGGCACTCCGAACACTGAAGCTTTCTTT
-	-	TRBJ2-5	TRBV6-5	CASSYRSGGGYQETQYF	TGTGCCAGCAGTTACCGGTCTGGGGGAGGTTATCAAGAGACCCAGTACTTC
-	-	TRBJ1-1	TRBV6-5	CASSYFGAGRDTEAFF	TGTGCCAGCAGTTACTTCGGTGCAGGTCGGGACACTGAAGCTTTCTTT
many	-	TRBJ1-5	TRBV7-8	CASSLDDGWQPQHF	TGTGCCAGCAGCTTAGACGACGGGTGGCAGCCCCAGCATTTT
once	TRBD2	TRBJ2-3	TRBV2	CASSERTSGSTDTQYF	TGTGCCAGCAGTGAAAGGACTAGCGGAAGCACAGATACGCAGTATTTT
many	TRBD2	TRBJ2-3	TRBV7-2	CASSLRVAGADTQYF	TGTGCCAGCAGCTTAAGAGTAGCGGGAGCAGATACGCAGTATTTT
few	TRBD2	TRBJ2-3	TRBV12-3/TRBV12-4	CASRGTMSPDTQYF	TGTGCCAGCAGGGGGACTATGTCCCCAGATACGCAGTATTTT
many	TRBD1	TRBJ2-1	TRBV7-2	CASSEQGANYNEQFF	TGTGCCAGCAGCGAACAGGGGGCTAACTACAATGAGCAGTTCTTC
few	-	TRBJ2-3	TRBV6-2/TRBV6-3	CASRYRDSTDTQYF	TGTGCCAGCAGATATAGGGACAGCACAGATACGCAGTATTTT
-	-	TRBJ2-3	TRBV25-1	CASRTWGPTDTQYF	TGTGCCAGCAGAACGTGGGGCCCCACAGATACGCAGTATTTT
few	-	TRBJ2-7	TRBV28	CASSLAFFYEQYF	TGTGCCAGCTCACTAGCTTTCTTCTACGAGCAGTACTTC
few	TRBD2	TRBJ2-1	TRBV3-1	CASRLAGTYNEQFF	TGTGCCAGCAGACTAGCGGGAACCTACAATGAGCAGTTCTTC
-	TRBD2	TRBJ2-1	TRBV20-1	CSARAVSRLADNNEQFF	TGCAGTGCTAGAGCGGTCAGCCGACTAGCGGATAACAATGAGCAGTTCTTC
many	TRBD2	TRBJ2-3	TRBV6-2/TRBV6-3	CASSPGLADGDTQYF	TGTGCCAGCAGCCCGGGACTAGCGGATGGAGATACGCAGTATTTT
-	TRBD2	TRBJ2-5	TRBV7-2	CASSVKPAGGGGETQYF	TGTGCCAGCAGCGTTAAACCAGCGGGAGGGGGAGGAGAGACCCAGTACTTC
few	TRBD2	TRBJ2-1	TRBV28	CASSPGLAGLITSSYNEQFF	TGTGCCAGCAGTCCCGGACTAGCGGGGCTTATAACGAGCTCCTACAATGAGCAGTTCTTC
many	-	TRBJ2-4	TRBV7-8	CASSSRGPLAKNIQYF	TGTGCCAGCAGCTCTAGGGGTCCCTTAGCCAAAAACATTCAGTACTTC
-	-	TRBJ1-1	TRBV27	CASRGGGMNTEAFF	TGTGCCAGCCGGGGGGGGGGTATGAACACTGAAGCTTTCTTT
-	-	TRBJ2-1	TRBV12-3/TRBV12-4	CASSLRAGTANEQFF	TGTGCCAGCAGTTTGCGGGCAGGGACGGCCAATGAGCAGTTCTTC
-	-	TRBJ2-5	TRBV12-3/TRBV12-4	CASRERGRGETQYF	TGTGCCAGCAGAGAACGGGGGCGCGGGGAGACCCAGTACTTC
-	-	TRBJ2-1	TRBV6-1	CASSEWMGGAYNEQFF	TGTGCCAGCAGTGAATGGATGGGTGGTGCCTACAATGAGCAGTTCTTC
many	-	TRBJ2-1	TRBV11-2	CASSDTYNEQFF	TGTGCCAGCAGCGACACCTACAATGAGCAGTTCTTC
once	-	TRBJ1-1	TRBV19	CASSIRSGDTEAFF	TGTGCCAGTAGTATTCGGTCCGGGGACACTGAAGCTTTCTTT
many	TRBD1	TRBJ2-1	TRBV7-2	CASSTSWDRGLGEQFF	TGTGCCAGCAGCACAAGTTGGGACAGGGGGTTGGGTGAGCAGTTCTTC
-	TRBD1	TRBJ1-2	TRBV14	CASSQLEQGVGGYTF	TGTGCCAGCAGCCAACTTGAACAGGGGGTAGGAGGCTACACCTTC
-	TRBD1	TRBJ2-3	TRBV15	CATSRSGLGTGSDTQYF	TGTGCCACCTCAAGGTCGGGTCTCGGGACAGGATCAGATACGCAGTATTTT
many	TRBD1	TRBJ1-4	TRBV7-2	CASSLNFRTGGDNEKLFF	TGTGCCAGCAGCTTAAATTTTAGGACAGGGGGCGATAATGAAAAACTGTTTTTT
-	-	TRBJ2-5	TRBV6-8	CTSSGLKQETQYF	TGTACCAGCTCGGGACTTAAGCAAGAGACCCAGTACTTC
-	-	TRBJ2-7	TRBV28	CASSFGGGGFYEQYF	TGTGCCAGCAGTTTCGGAGGGGGCGGATTCTACGAGCAGTACTTC
-	TRBD1	TRBJ1-2	TRBV2	CASSVQGENYGYTF	TGTGCCAGCAGTGTTCAGGGGGAAAACTATGGCTACACCTTC
many	TRBD2	TRBJ2-3	TRBV7-2	CASSLAGSGGPSLTQYF	TGTGCCAGCAGCTTAGCTGGGTCGGGAGGGCCGTCTCTTACGCAGTATTTT
-	TRBD2	TRBJ2-7	TRBV28	CASSFQGLAEAYEQYF	TGTGCCAGCAGTTTCCAGGGACTAGCGGAAGCCTACGAGCAGTACTTC
few	TRBD2	TRBJ2-7	TRBV10-3	CAIRGLAGTSGQYF	TGTGCCATCAGAGGACTAGCGGGGACCTCCGGGCAGTACTTC
few	-	TRBJ2-5	TRBV6-2/TRBV6-3	CASSYSVFTASETQYF	TGTGCCAGCAGTTACTCGGTCTTTACAGCCTCGGAGACCCAGTACTTC
few	-	TRBJ2-5	TRBV6-1	CASRRGRAGRQETQYF	TGTGCCAGCAGGCGAGGCCGAGCGGGTCGACAAGAGACCCAGTACTTC
-	TRBD1	TRBJ1-2	TRBV6-2/TRBV6-3	CASSFPWDRTDPRGYGYTF	TGTGCCAGCAGCTTTCCTTGGGACAGGACCGACCCGCGGGGCTATGGCTACACCTTC
few	-	TRBJ2-3	TRBV5-4	CASSLGGPLSTDTQYF	TGTGCCAGCAGCTTGGGGGGACCTCTTAGCACAGATACGCAGTATTTT
few	TRBD2	TRBJ2-7	TRBV6-1	CASRVTSGSSYEQYF	TGTGCCAGCAGGGTTACTAGCGGCAGCTCCTACGAGCAGTACTTC
many	-	TRBJ2-7	TRBV7-2	CASSNQGDFYEQYF	TGTGCCAGCAGCAATCAAGGGGACTTCTACGAGCAGTACTTC
few	TRBD2	TRBJ2-1	TRBV20-1	CSATGLAGVEQFF	TGCAGTGCTACGGGACTAGCGGGAGTTGAGCAGTTCTTC
-	TRBD2	TRBJ2-7	TRBV27	CASSRTGTSGAYEQYF	TGTGCCAGCAGTCGAACCGGGACTAGCGGAGCCTACGAGCAGTACTTC
-	TRBD2	TRBJ2-3	TRBV6-6	CASKREGQSDTQYF	TGTGCCAGCAAAAGGGAGGGCCAATCTGATACGCAGTATTTT
-	-	TRBJ1-4	TRBV7-2	CASSQNRVEKLFF	TGTGCCAGCAGCCAGAATCGAGTGGAAAAACTGTTTTTT
-	-	TRBJ1-1	TRBV7-3	CASRQSMNTEAFF	TGTGCCAGCAGACAGAGCATGAACACTGAAGCTTTCTTT
few	-	TRBJ2-6	TRBV9	CASSVPGSGANVLTF	TGTGCCAGCAGCGTACCAGGGTCTGGGGCCAACGTCCTGACTTTC